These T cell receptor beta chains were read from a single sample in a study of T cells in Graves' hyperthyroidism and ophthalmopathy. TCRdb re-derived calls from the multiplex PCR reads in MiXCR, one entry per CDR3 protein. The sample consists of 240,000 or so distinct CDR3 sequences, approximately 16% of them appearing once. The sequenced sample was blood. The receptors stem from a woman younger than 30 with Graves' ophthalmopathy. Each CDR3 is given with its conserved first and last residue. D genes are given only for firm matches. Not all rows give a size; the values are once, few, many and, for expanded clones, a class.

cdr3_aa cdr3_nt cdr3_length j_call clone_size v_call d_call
CASSGGGRGDEQFF TGTGCCAGCAGCGGGGGTGGACGGGGGGATGAGCAGTTCTTC 14 TRBJ2-1 many TRBV6-1 TRBD2
CASSQTLRTGANVLTF TGTGCCAGCAGCCAAACACTTAGGACTGGGGCCAACGTCCTGACTTTC 16 TRBJ2-6 many TRBV3-1 .
CASSLGRNPNYGYTF TGTGCCAGCAGCTTAGGCAGAAACCCTAACTATGGCTACACCTTC 15 TRBJ1-2 many TRBV7-9 .
CASSLVGYGTEAFF TGTGCCAGCAGCTTAGTCGGCTATGGCACTGAAGCTTTCTTT 14 TRBJ1-1 many TRBV7-8 .
CASSPTDTYIQYF TGTGCCAGCAGTCCCACTGACACTTACATTCAGTACTTC 13 TRBJ2-4 . TRBV28 .
CASSSGQSYNEQFF TGCGCCAGCAGCTCAGGACAGAGCTACAATGAGCAGTTCTTC 14 TRBJ2-1 . TRBV5-1 .
CASSYRKGDTQYF TGTGCCAGCAGTTACCGGAAGGGGGATACGCAGTATTTT 13 TRBJ2-3 many TRBV6-5 .
CASSEGLAGGPGDTQYF TGTGCCAGCAGCGAGGGACTAGCGGGAGGGCCCGGAGATACGCAGTATTTT 17 TRBJ2-3 . TRBV5-4 TRBD2
CSARKAGGYEQYF TGCAGTGCCCGGAAGGCGGGGGGCTACGAGCAGTACTTC 13 TRBJ2-7 many TRBV20-1 TRBD2
CASSSTWGAGANVLTF TGTGCCAGCAGCTCGACCTGGGGGGCTGGGGCCAACGTCCTGACTTTC 16 TRBJ2-6 many TRBV7-9 .
CASREWDRGREQYF TGTGCCAGCAGGGAATGGGACAGGGGGCGCGAGCAGTACTTC 14 TRBJ2-7 many TRBV7-9 TRBD1
CASSLDIAKNIQYF TGTGCCAGCAGTTTAGACATAGCCAAAAACATTCAGTACTTC 14 TRBJ2-4 many TRBV28 .
CASSLIPGQGSTDTQYF TGTGCCAGCAGTTTAATTCCGGGTCAAGGGAGCACAGATACGCAGTATTTT 17 TRBJ2-3 many TRBV28 .
CASTINNEQFF TGTGCCAGCACGATAAACAATGAGCAGTTCTTC 11 TRBJ2-1 many TRBV27 .
CASSQDSLSSIEQYF TGCGCCAGCAGCCAAGATAGTCTCTCCTCTATCGAGCAGTACTTC 15 TRBJ2-7 . TRBV4-3 .
CASTQEGHEQYF TGTGCCAGCACCCAGGAGGGCCACGAGCAGTACTTC 12 TRBJ2-7 many TRBV12-3/TRBV12-4 .
CASSSGTEVPLHF TGTGCCAGCAGTTCCGGGACAGAAGTCCCACTCCACTTT 13 TRBJ1-6 . TRBV28 TRBD1
CASSQISGRLNTEAFF TGCGCCAGCAGCCAAATTTCCGGCCGTCTGAACACTGAAGCTTTCTTT 16 TRBJ1-1 many TRBV4-1 .
CASSFRPRTGVNYGYTF TGTGCCAGCAGTTTTCGACCGAGGACAGGGGTTAACTATGGCTACACCTTC 17 TRBJ1-2 many TRBV28 TRBD1
CASSLFGARAFF TGTGCCAGCAGTTTATTCGGGGCGAGAGCTTTCTTT 12 TRBJ1-1 many TRBV12-3/TRBV12-4 .